One sample yielded the 10 T cell receptor beta chains listed below, sequenced in a study of OX40 agonist ivuxolimab in advanced cancers. Some clones are missing from TCRdb's copy, which holds only in-frame ones; the method was immunoSEQ multiplex PCR. The repertoire holds 70,000 or so clones, with around 87% as singletons. Here the sequenced sample was CD4+ or CD8+ T cells sorted from blood, taken in a trial of the OX40 agonist ivuxolimab. Source of these receptors: an adult with an advanced solid tumor such as melanoma, head and neck, liver or kidney cancer.

This chain links TRBV10-2 with TRBJ2-3; the D is unclear. Germline V gene data show CDR1 as WSHSY and CDR2 as SAAADI. Trimming cost V 5 bases and J 5 bases, with 5 bases left between them. The CDR3 has 11 amino acids. CDR3: CASSSIDTQYF. CDR3 DNA sequence: TGCGCCAGCAGTAGTATAGATACGCAGTATTTT.

This sequence joins TRBV7-8 and TRBJ2-7; 10 bases agree with TRBD2. Germline V lookup: CDR1 SGHVS, CDR2 FQNEAQ. V lost 8 bases and J lost 5; bases outside the gene matches: 12. The CDR3 has 15 amino acids. CDR3 loop: CASHTTRGTSDEQYF. The DNA for the CDR3 is TGTGCCAGCCATACCACCCGAGGGACTAGCGACGAGCAGTACTTC. The full variable domain, completed using reference TRBV7-8 and TRBJ2-7, is GAGVSQSPRYKVAKRGQDVALRCDPISGHVSLFWYQQALGQGPEFLTYFQNEAQLDKSGLPSDRFFAERPEGSVSTLKIQRTQQEDSAVYLCASHTTRGTSDEQYFGPGTRLTVT.

This clone appeared once. The rearrangement uses TRBV5-1 and TRBJ2-1; no clear D gene. The V gene lost 2 bases and the J gene lost 0 bases, with 9 bases spanning the gap. The CDR3 covers 15 residues. Germline CDR1 reads SGHRS; CDR2 reads YFSETQ. CDR3 in DNA: TGCGCCAGCAGCTTTACGGCGAGCTCCTACAATGAGCAGTTCTTC. This gives the protein CASSFTASSYNEQFF.

This clone occurred once. The chain is built from TRBV6-1 and TRBJ2-7; D might be TRBD2 (7 bases). Germline V lookup: CDR1 MNHNS, CDR2 SASEGT. The CDR3 runs to 15 residues. The ends were cut back, 4 bases at V and 2 bases at J, with 15 bases in the middle. The DNA of the CDR3 is TGTGCCAGCAGTGCCGGGGGCGGGGGACCCTACGAGCAGTACTTC. This gives the protein CASSAGGGGPYEQYF.

The chain links TRBV29-1 to TRBJ2-1; the match to TRBD2 covers 14 bases. CDR1 and CDR2 from the germline V gene are SQVTM and ANQGSEA. This CDR3 is built from 14 residues. V lost 7 bases, J lost 10 bases, and 9 bases stayed unmatched. CDR3 amino acids: CSGGGLAGGWEQFF. The CDR3 DNA reads TGCAGCGGAGGAGGACTAGCGGGAGGCTGGGAGCAGTTCTTC.

This clone has a handful of counts. The CDR3 DNA follows: TGTGCCAGCAGCCCGGGACTAGCCGGGGCGGTTGAGCAGTTCTTC. It codes for CASSPGLAGAVEQFF. The chain links TRBV7-2 to TRBJ2-1; TRBD2 matches at 9 bases. There are 15 residues in the CDR3. J lost 9 bases, V lost 5 bases, and 11 bases had no gene match. Germline V lookup: CDR1 SGHTA, CDR2 FQGNSA.

The V call is TRBV6-9, the J call TRBJ1-6; D unresolved. The germline V gene encodes CDR1 MNHGY and CDR2 SVAAGI. The CDR3 has 12 amino acids. V lost 7 bases and J lost 9, with 10 bases in between. Written as DNA, the CDR3 is TGTGCCAGCAATAAGGTCGGTTCACCCCTCCACTTT. It codes for CASNKVGSPLHF.

V gene TRBV6-1 combines with J gene TRBJ1-2, with D maybe TRBD1 (5 bases). V was trimmed by 2 bases and J by 2 bases, leaving 15 bases between them. CDR3 length: 16 residues. Germline V gene sequence: CDR1 MNHNS, CDR2 SASEGT. The CDR3 nucleotides read TGTGCCAGCAGTGAATATCTCAGTGGGGGAAACTATGGCTACACCTTC. It specifies CASSEYLSGGNYGYTF.

This rearrangement joins TRBV19 to TRBJ2-7; D gene unclear. CDR1 and CDR2 (germline): LNHDA, SQIVND (reference sequence). This CDR3 has 15 amino acids. Trimming pared 1 base from V and 1 base from J, leaving 11 bases between. CDR3 nucleotide sequence: TGTGCCAGTAGTATAGTAGTGGGGAAATCCTACGAGCAGTACTTC. Its protein product is CASSIVVGKSYEQYF.

The sample holds a few counts of this clone. The chain couples TRBV6-1 to TRBJ2-6; D perhaps matches TRBD1 (5 bases). The germline V and J ends were trimmed by 10 bases and 3 bases, with 16 bases remaining between them. The CDR3 runs to 15 residues. Germline CDR1 and CDR2: MNHNS and SASEGT. The CDR3: CAISTALGGANVLTF. The CDR3 nucleotides are TGTGCCATTTCGACAGCCCTTGGTGGGGCCAACGTCCTGACTTTC.